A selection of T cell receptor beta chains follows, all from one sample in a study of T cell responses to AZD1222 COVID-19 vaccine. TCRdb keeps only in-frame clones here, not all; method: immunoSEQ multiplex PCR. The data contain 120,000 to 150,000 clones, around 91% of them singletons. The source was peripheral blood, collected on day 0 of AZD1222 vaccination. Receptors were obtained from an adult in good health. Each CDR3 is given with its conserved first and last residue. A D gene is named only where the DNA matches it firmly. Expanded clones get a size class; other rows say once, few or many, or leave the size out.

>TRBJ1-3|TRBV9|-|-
CASRSTPSSGNTIYF
TGTGCCAGCAGGTCGACACCGAGCTCTGGAAACACCATATATTTT
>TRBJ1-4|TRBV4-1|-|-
CASSQEGQGRGKLFF
TGCGCCAGCAGCCAAGAAGGGCAGGGGAGGGGAAAACTGTTTTTT
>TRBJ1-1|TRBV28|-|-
CASSSFRGPDTEAFF
TGTGCCAGCAGTTCTTTTCGGGGGCCGGACACTGAAGCTTTCTTT
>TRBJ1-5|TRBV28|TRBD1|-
CASSSRQGMISNQPQHF
TGTGCCAGCAGTTCCCGACAGGGGATGATTAGCAATCAGCCCCAGCATTTT
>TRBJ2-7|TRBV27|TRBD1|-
CASRGEMTGGSRYEQYF
TGTGCCAGCAGGGGAGAGATGACAGGGGGGTCCCGTTACGAGCAATACTTC
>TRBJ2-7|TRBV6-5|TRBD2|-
CASSQRGEQYF
TGTGCCAGCAGTCAGCGGGGCGAGCAGTACTTC
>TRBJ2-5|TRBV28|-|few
CASSLGGRRVETQYF
TGTGCCAGCAGTTTAGGTGGGAGACGGGTCGAGACCCAGTACTTC
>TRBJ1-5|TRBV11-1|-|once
CASSPTPNGQPQHF
TGTGCCAGCAGCCCTACCCCTAACGGTCAGCCCCAGCATTTT
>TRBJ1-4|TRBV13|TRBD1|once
CASSYRQGRVEKLFF
TGTGCCAGCAGCTATAGACAGGGGAGGGTTGAAAAACTGTTTTTT
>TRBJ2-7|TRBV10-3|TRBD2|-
CAISAPTSGDYEQYF
TGTGCCATCAGCGCTCCGACTAGCGGTGACTACGAGCAGTACTTC
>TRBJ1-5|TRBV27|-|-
CASRRGYSLESNQPQHF
TGTGCCAGCAGGAGGGGGTACAGTCTAGAGAGCAATCAGCCCCAGCATTTT
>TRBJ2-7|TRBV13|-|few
CASSLGPMDEQYF
TGTGCCAGCAGCTTAGGCCCCATGGACGAGCAGTACTTC
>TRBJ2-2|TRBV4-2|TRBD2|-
CASSTMAGDETGELFF
TGTGCCAGCAGCACTATGGCGGGAGATGAGACCGGGGAGCTGTTTTTT
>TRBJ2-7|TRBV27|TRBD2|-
CASSLSAGGHYEQYF
TGTGCCAGCAGTTTATCGGCGGGAGGACACTACGAGCAGTACTTC
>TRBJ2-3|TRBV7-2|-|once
CASSAHPLDTQYF
TGTGCCAGCAGCGCCCACCCCCTAGATACGCAGTATTTT
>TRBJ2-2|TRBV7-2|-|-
CASSLGVTKDGELFF
TGTGCCAGCAGCTTAGGGGTGACTAAGGACGGGGAGCTGTTTTTT
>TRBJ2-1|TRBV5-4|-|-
CASSLELSGNEQFF
TGTGCCAGCAGCTTGGAGCTATCGGGCAATGAGCAGTTCTTC
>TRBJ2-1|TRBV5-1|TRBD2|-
CASSSAGTSVNNEQFF
TGCGCCAGCAGCTCCGCCGGGACTAGCGTAAACAATGAGCAGTTCTTC
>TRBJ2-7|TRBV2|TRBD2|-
CASRTSGSNEQYF
TGTGCCAGCAGAACTAGCGGGTCGAACGAGCAGTACTTC
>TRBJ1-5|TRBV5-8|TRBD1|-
CASSFDRGVYSQPQHF
TGTGCCAGCAGCTTTGACAGGGGTGTTTATAGTCAGCCCCAGCATTTT
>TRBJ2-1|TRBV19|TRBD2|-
CASTPGTRDGEQFF
TGTGCCAGTACCCCCGGGACTAGGGATGGTGAGCAGTTCTTC
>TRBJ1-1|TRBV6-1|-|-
CASSSGLKGAFF
TGTGCCAGCAGTTCCGGACTGAAAGGGGCTTTCTTT
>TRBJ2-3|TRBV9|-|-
CASSVGGLSTDTQYF
TGTGCCAGCAGCGTAGGAGGACTTAGCACAGATACGCAGTATTTT
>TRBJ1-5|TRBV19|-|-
CASSTSAGENSQPQHF
TGTGCCAGTAGTACGAGCGCAGGGGAGAACAGCCAGCCCCAGCATTTT
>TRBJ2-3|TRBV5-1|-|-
CASSSKLHLGDTQYF
TGCGCCAGCAGCTCCAAGCTTCACTTGGGAGATACGCAGTATTTT
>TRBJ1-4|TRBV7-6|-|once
CASSLARGRGEKLFF
TGTGCCAGCAGCTTAGCGCGGGGAAGGGGTGAAAAACTGTTTTTT
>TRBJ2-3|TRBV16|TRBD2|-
CASSQILAGGRDTQYF
TGTGCCAGCAGTCAAATTCTAGCGGGAGGACGAGATACGCAGTATTTT
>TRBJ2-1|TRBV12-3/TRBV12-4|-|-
CASSLRGYNEQFF
TGTGCCAGCAGTTTACGAGGTTACAATGAGCAGTTCTTC
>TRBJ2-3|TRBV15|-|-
CATSRDRVSTDTQYF
TGTGCCACCAGCAGAGACAGGGTCAGCACAGATACGCAGTATTTT
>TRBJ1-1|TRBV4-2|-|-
CASSTLRVSEAFF
TGTGCCAGCAGCACCCTTCGGGTGTCTGAAGCTTTCTTT
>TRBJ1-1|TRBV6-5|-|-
CASHPVGFRAEAFF
TGTGCCAGCCACCCGGTAGGGTTTAGGGCTGAAGCTTTCTTT
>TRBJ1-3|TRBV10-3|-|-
CAIGSDGNTIYF
TGTGCCATCGGGTCGGATGGAAACACCATATATTTT
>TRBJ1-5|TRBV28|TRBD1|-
CASSPTLTGFRPQPQHF
TGTGCCAGCAGCCCCACCCTGACAGGGTTTAGGCCTCAGCCCCAGCATTTT
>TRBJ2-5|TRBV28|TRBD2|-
CASTPGGGRLETQYF
TGTGCCAGCACCCCCGGGGGGGGGCGCTTGGAGACCCAGTACTTC
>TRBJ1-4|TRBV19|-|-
CASMGPDGVTEKLFF
TGTGCCAGTATGGGACCGGACGGAGTGACTGAAAAACTGTTTTTT
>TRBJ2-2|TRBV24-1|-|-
CATAGTGGSTGELFF
TGTGCCACCGCCGGGACAGGCGGGAGCACCGGGGAGCTGTTTTTT
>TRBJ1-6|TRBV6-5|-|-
CATPAGEGNSPLHF
TGTGCCACCCCCGCGGGGGAAGGGAATTCACCCCTCCACTTT
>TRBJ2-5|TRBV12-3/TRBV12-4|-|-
CATSGGDRETQYF
TGTGCCACCTCGGGGGGGGACAGAGAGACCCAGTACTTC
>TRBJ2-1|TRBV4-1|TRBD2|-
CASSHAGTSGNEQFF
TGCGCCAGCAGCCATGCCGGGACTAGCGGCAATGAGCAGTTCTTC
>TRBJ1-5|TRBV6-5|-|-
CASSQSPSSNQPQHF
TGTGCCAGCAGCCAGTCTCCAAGTAGCAATCAGCCCCAGCATTTT
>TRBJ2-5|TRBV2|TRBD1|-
CASSDPRRGLKETQYF
TGTGCCAGCAGTGATCCCCGCAGGGGGCTTAAAGAGACCCAGTACTTC
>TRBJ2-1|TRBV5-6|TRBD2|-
CASSLVVGGIEQFF
TGTGCCAGCAGCTTGGTTGTGGGGGGGATTGAGCAGTTCTTC